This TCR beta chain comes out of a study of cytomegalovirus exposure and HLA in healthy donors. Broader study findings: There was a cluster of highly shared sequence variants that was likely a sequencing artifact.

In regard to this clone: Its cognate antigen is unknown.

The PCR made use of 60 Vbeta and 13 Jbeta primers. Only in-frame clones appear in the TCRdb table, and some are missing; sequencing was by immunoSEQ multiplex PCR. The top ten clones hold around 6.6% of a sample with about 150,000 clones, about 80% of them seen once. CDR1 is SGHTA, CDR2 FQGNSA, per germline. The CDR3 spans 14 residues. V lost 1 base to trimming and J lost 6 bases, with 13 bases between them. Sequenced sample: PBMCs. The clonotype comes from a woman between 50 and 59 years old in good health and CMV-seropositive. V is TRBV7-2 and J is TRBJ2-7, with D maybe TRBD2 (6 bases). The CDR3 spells CASSLGGGVVEQYF. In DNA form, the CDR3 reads TGTGCCAGCAGCTTAGGGGGCGGGGTCGTCGAGCAGTACTTC.